This TCR beta chain is drawn from a study of glioma-infiltrating T cells. Findings and caveats of the study: Shared blood CDR3 signature motifs marked patients with low tissue-blood divergence. Above-expected tissue-blood divergence occurred in all gliomas, most in low-grade ones.

Concerning this clonotype: What it recognizes is unknown.

The iRepertoire nested amplicon-rescue multiplex PCR amplified TCR alpha and beta CDR3s from RNA. TCRdb reprocessed the multiplex PCR reads via MiXCR and lists one record per CDR3 protein. The sample contains more than 350,000 distinct CDR3 sequences, 41% of which appear only once. V was pared by 6 bases and J by 4 bases, with 19 bases between. Germline V gives CDR1 MGHRA, CDR2 YSYEKL. This CDR3 comprises 16 residues. V gene TRBV4-1 combines with J gene TRBJ2-1; a weak D match, TRBD1 (7 bases). The receptor comes from a human donor with low-grade glioma or glioblastoma, undergoing nonglioma brain surgery, or in good health (not recorded which). The sequencing sample was made of glioma tissue, nonneoplastic brain tissue, or PBMCs (not recorded which). CDR3 sequence reads: CASSPWPAGQYNEQFF. Written as DNA, the CDR3 is TGCGCCAGCAGTCCTTGGCCGGCGGGACAGTACAATGAGCAGTTCTTC.